A single sample is the source of the 25 T cell receptor beta chains below, sequenced in a study of blood T cell repertoires in COVID-19. Produced via immunoSEQ multiplex PCR; TCRdb's table is partial and in-frame only. The data contain around 190,000 clones, 85% of them singletons. Material for sequencing was peripheral blood. These TCRs come from a woman aged 80 or older with acute or convalescent COVID-19.

V is TRBV29-1 and J is TRBJ1-1, with D perhaps TRBD1 (6 bases). This CDR3 is built from 12 residues. The V gene's germline CDR1 is SQVTM and CDR2 ANQGSEA. Trimming removed 4 bases at V and 1 base at J, with 7 bases between. The CDR3 region is CSVGQANTEAFF. CDR3 bases: TGCAGCGTTGGACAGGCGAACACTGAAGCTTTCTTT.

The CDR3 region has the DNA TGTGCCATCAGTGGGTGGGGAGGCTCATGGGAGCAGTACTTC. Protein product: CAISGWGGSWEQYF. The chain combines TRBV10-3 with TRBJ2-7, with D possibly matching TRBD2 (6 bases). Per germline, CDR1 ENHRY and CDR2 SYGVKD. The V end lost 4 bases, the J end lost 7 bases, and 17 bases lay between the germline ends. There are 14 residues in the CDR3.

The chain links TRBV29-1 to TRBJ1-2; perhaps TRBD1 as D (5 bases). The CDR3 contains 13 residues. CDR1 SQVTM and CDR2 ANQGSEA come from the germline V gene. Between the trimmed V and J ends, which lost 7 bases and 2 bases, there was a span of 14 bases. The CDR3 protein is CSACPGENYGYTF. In nucleotides, the CDR3 is TGCAGCGCCTGCCCGGGGGAAAACTATGGCTACACCTTC.

J is TRBJ2-7 and V is TRBV29-1; 10 bases are shared with TRBD1. Germline CDR1 is SQVTM and CDR2 is ANQGSEA. The J segment lost 9 bases and the V segment lost 7 bases, leaving 15 bases of the junction unmatched. This CDR3 region has 14 residues. CDR3 coding DNA: TGCAGCGCCGCTAGGGGACAGGGGCCACCTGGGCAGTACTTC. It encodes CSAARGQGPPGQYF.

This chain links TRBV6-5 with TRBJ2-3; possible D gene TRBD2, 5 bases. V shed 2 bases and J shed 2 bases, with 14 bases lying between them. Germline CDR1 MNHEY, CDR2 SVGAGI. The CDR3 has 16 amino acids. This CDR3 reads CASSYEGGINTDTQYF. The CDR3 DNA follows: TGTGCCAGCAGTTACGAGGGCGGAATCAACACAGATACGCAGTATTTT.

The chain has TRBV9 and TRBJ2-1; D remains unclear. CDR1 is SGDLS and CDR2 is YYNGEE in the germline V gene. There are 15 residues in the CDR3. V shed 0 bases and J shed 0 bases, with 7 bases lying between them. CDR3 loop: CASSVVADSYNEQFF. CDR3 coding DNA: TGTGCCAGCAGCGTAGTAGCCGACTCCTACAATGAGCAGTTCTTC. Full variable domain (rest looked up from reference TRBV9 and TRBJ2-1): DSGVTQTPKHLITATGQRVTLRCSPRSGDLSVYWYQQSLDQGLQFLIQYYNGEERAKGNILERFSAQQFPDLHSELNLSSLELGDSALYFCASSVVADSYNEQFFGPGTRLTVL.

The chain couples TRBV9 to TRBJ1-2; D ambiguous. CDR3 length: 15 residues. Deletions cut 0 bases from V and 4 bases from J, with 13 bases between. Germline values: CDR1 SGDLS, CDR2 YYNGEE. CDR3 in amino acids: CASSVGSADSYGYTF. As DNA, the CDR3 is TGTGCCAGCAGCGTAGGGTCGGCGGATTCCTATGGCTACACCTTC.

This clone was found a few times. The gene calls are TRBV11-3 and TRBJ2-1; TRBD1 is a possible D gene (6 bases). This CDR3 contains 14 residues. The V end lost 5 bases, the J end lost 7 bases, and 15 bases lay between the germline ends. CDR1 SGHNT and CDR2 YENEEA come from the germline V gene. The CDR3 loop reads CASSRTGFGNEQFF. The CDR3 coding sequence is TGTGCCAGCAGCCGAACAGGGTTTGGAAATGAGCAGTTCTTC.

The J gene is TRBJ2-5, the V gene TRBV15; D unclear. V lost 1 base and J lost 7, with 13 bases in between. The length of the CDR3 is 14 residues. Looked up from germline, CDR1 is LNHNV and CDR2 is YYDKDF (reference sequence). The CDR3: CATSRGLARRTQYF. CDR3 nucleotides: TGTGCCACCAGCAGAGGACTTGCCCGGCGGACCCAGTACTTC.

This chain joins TRBV2 and TRBJ1-2, with a weak D call TRBD1 (5 bases). With 6 bases removed from V and 4 bases from J, the gap between germline ends came to 15 bases. Germline V CDR1 and CDR2: SNHLY, FYNNEI. There are 14 residues in the CDR3. CDR3 DNA: TGTGCCAGCAGCCTCCTCTCGGGGGTCTATGGCTACACCTTC. Its translation is CASSLLSGVYGYTF.

This sequence joins TRBV5-1 and TRBJ1-5; 7 nucleotides line up with TRBD1. Per germline, CDR1 SGHRS and CDR2 YFSETQ. The CDR3 contains 15 residues. The trim removed 2 bases at V and 6 bases at J, leaving 8 bases unmatched. For the CDR3, the DNA is TGCGCCAGCAGCTTACAGGGGTTTGAGAGTCAGCCCCAGCATTTT. Its translation is CASSLQGFESQPQHF.

V gene TRBV7-9 combines with J gene TRBJ2-1; 7 bases are a match to TRBD1. The germline CDR1 and CDR2 sequences are SEHNR and FQNEAQ (reference sequence). V dropped 6 bases and J dropped 10; count of bases not matched to a gene: 3. The CDR3 totals 11 residues. CDR3 sequence: CASSLQGEQFF. The CDR3 region has the DNA TGTGCCAGCAGTTTACAGGGGGAGCAGTTCTTC. Full variable domain (missing parts from reference TRBV7-9 and TRBJ2-1): DTGVSQNPRHKITKRGQNVTFRCDPISEHNRLYWYRQTLGQGPEFLTYFQNEAQLEKSRLLSDRFSAERPKGSFSTLEIQRTEQGDSAMYLCASSLQGEQFFGPGTRLTVL.

CDR3 bases: TGTGCCAGCTCACCTGTCGGGGACACTGAAGCTTTCTTT. It codes for CASSPVGDTEAFF. This rearrangement joins TRBV18 to TRBJ1-1; D unclear. The CDR3 is 13 amino acids. Per germline, CDR1 KGHSH and CDR2 LQKENI. V dropped 3 bases and J dropped 3 bases, with 8 bases sitting between them.

V is TRBV6-2 or TRBV6-3 and J is TRBJ2-2; 9 nucleotides line up with TRBD1. The length of the CDR3 is 16 residues. Per the germline V gene, CDR1 is MNHEY and CDR2 is SVGEGT. V dropped 6 bases and J dropped 6; count of bases not matched to a gene: 11. CDR3 sequence reads: CASRPPGQGTPGELFF. CDR3 DNA: TGTGCCAGCAGGCCTCCGGGACAGGGTACTCCCGGGGAGCTGTTTTTT.

The chain carries TRBV15 and TRBJ2-1; TRBD2 matches at 13 bases. The length of the CDR3 is 16 residues. Germline CDR1 and CDR2: LNHNV and YYDKDF (reference sequence). The junction had 2 bases not matched to a gene; V was cut back by 2 bases and J by 4 bases. DNA of the CDR3: TGTGCCACCAGCAGACCGGGACTAGCGGGGTACAATGAGCAGTTCTTC. Translation gives CATSRPGLAGYNEQFF.

For the CDR3, the DNA is TGTGCCACCAGCCCAAGACAGGGGGCTTCTGAAGCTTTCTTT. Translated: CATSPRQGASEAFF. The chain couples TRBV15 to TRBJ1-1; 10 bases align to TRBD1. V was pared by 5 bases and J by 6 bases, with 6 bases of the junction left unmatched. The CDR3 extends over 14 amino acids. Germline V CDR1 and CDR2: LNHNV, YYDKDF (reference sequence).

The chain employs TRBV28 and TRBJ1-4; 9 nucleotides match TRBD1. Germline assignment: CDR1 MDHEN and CDR2 SYDVKM. This CDR3 is 15 amino acids long. The V gene end was trimmed by 3 bases and the J gene end by 7 bases; junction bases not matched to a gene: 6. CDR3 sequence reads: CASSFSRDRVEKLFF. CDR3 coding DNA: TGTGCCAGCAGTTTTTCCCGGGACAGGGTTGAAAAACTGTTTTTT.

The V and J genes are TRBV18 and TRBJ2-7; 7 nucleotides line up with TRBD2. V was pared by 0 bases and J by 4 bases, with 6 bases of the junction left unmatched. Germline lookup yields CDR1 KGHSH and CDR2 LQKENI. This CDR3 spans 15 amino acids. CDR3 amino acids: CASSPPAREQYEQYF. The CDR3 DNA reads as TGTGCCAGCTCACCACCAGCGCGGGAGCAGTACGAGCAGTACTTC.

This clone has only one observation. The chain joins TRBV5-4 to TRBJ1-4; D unclear. The CDR3 sequence is 15 residues long. V lost 1 base and J lost 7, with 14 bases in between. Germline CDR1 and CDR2: SGHNT and YYREEE (reference sequence). This chain's CDR3 is CASSLNPSAGEKLFF. The CDR3 bases are TGTGCCAGCAGCTTGAACCCTTCAGCGGGTGAAAAACTGTTTTTT.

This clone was detected a few times. The chain carries TRBV7-3 and TRBJ2-2; 9 bases are a match to TRBD1. CDR1 and CDR2 (germline): SGHTA, FQGTGA. With V trimmed by 4 bases and J by 0 bases, 3 bases remained unmatched. The CDR3 totals 16 residues. The CDR3 sequence: CASSSGTGTNTGELFF. Written as DNA, the CDR3 is TGTGCCAGCAGCTCCGGGACAGGGACGAACACCGGGGAGCTGTTTTTT.

This chain uses TRBV7-9 with TRBJ2-3, with D perhaps matching TRBD2 (6 bases). This CDR3 comprises 14 residues. V dropped 5 bases and J dropped 5 bases, with 14 bases sitting between them. Germline V gives CDR1 SEHNR, CDR2 FQNEAQ (reference sequence). The CDR3 bases are TGTGCCAGCAGCGCTTCCGGAGGGAGAGATACGCAGTATTTT. This gives the protein CASSASGGRDTQYF.

This chain uses TRBV29-1 with TRBJ1-3; 7 bases map to TRBD1. The CDR3 extends over 15 amino acids. From germline, CDR1 is SQVTM and CDR2 ANQGSEA. J gave up 9 bases and V 0 bases, and 11 bases lay outside the gene matches. As DNA, the CDR3 is TGCAGCGTTGAAGATTCAGACCGACAGGGTGGCACCATATATTTT. Its translation: CSVEDSDRQGGTIYF.

This chain links TRBV7-8 with TRBJ2-7; TRBD2 matches 11 bases. Losses at the gene ends were 5 bases for V and 6 bases for J; bases not matched to a gene: 9. This CDR3 spans 15 amino acids. Per the germline V gene, CDR1 is SGHVS and CDR2 is FQNEAQ. CDR3 amino acids: CASSKTTGTSGEQYF. The CDR3 DNA is TGTGCCAGCAGCAAAACCACCGGGACTAGCGGCGAGCAGTACTTC.

The chain links TRBV5-1 to TRBJ2-7; 11 bases are shared with TRBD2. This CDR3 spans 16 amino acids. Per the germline V gene, CDR1 is SGHRS and CDR2 is YFSETQ. Losses at the gene ends were 2 bases for V and 2 bases for J; bases not matched to a gene: 6. The CDR3 DNA reads TGCGCCAGCAGCTTAGGGCCACTAGCGGGAGCCTACGAGCAGTACTTC. Translating gives CASSLGPLAGAYEQYF.

This clone turned up a few times. J is TRBJ2-2 and V is TRBV5-4; D is perhaps TRBD2 (6 bases). Trimming took off 4 bases at V and 0 bases at J, with 10 bases between the two ends. This CDR3 contains 15 residues. Germline V CDR1 and CDR2: SGHNT, YYREEE (reference sequence). CDR3 DNA sequence: TGTGCCAGCAGCCCGGGACTTGCGAACACCGGGGAGCTGTTTTTT. Its protein is CASSPGLANTGELFF.